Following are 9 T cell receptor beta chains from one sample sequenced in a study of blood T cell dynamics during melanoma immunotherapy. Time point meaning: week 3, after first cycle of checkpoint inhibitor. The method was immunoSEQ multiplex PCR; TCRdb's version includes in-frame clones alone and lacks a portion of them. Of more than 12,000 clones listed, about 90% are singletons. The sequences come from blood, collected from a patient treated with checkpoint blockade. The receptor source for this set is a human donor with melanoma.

Written as DNA, the CDR3 is TGTGCCAGCAGTTTAGATTCCCCAGATACGCAGTATTTT. Protein product: CASSLDSPDTQYF. V gene TRBV28 combines with J gene TRBJ2-3; D unclear. Germline V CDR1 and CDR2: MDHEN, SYDVKM. Trimming stripped 2 bases from V and 4 bases from J, with 7 bases between. The CDR3 has 13 amino acids. The full variable domain, with the rest looked up from reference TRBV28 and TRBJ2-3, is DVKVTQSSRYLVKRTGEKVFLECVQDMDHENMFWYRQDPGLGLRLIYFSYDVKMKEKGDIPEGYSVSREKKERFSLILESASTNQTSMYLCASSLDSPDTQYFGPGTRLTVL.

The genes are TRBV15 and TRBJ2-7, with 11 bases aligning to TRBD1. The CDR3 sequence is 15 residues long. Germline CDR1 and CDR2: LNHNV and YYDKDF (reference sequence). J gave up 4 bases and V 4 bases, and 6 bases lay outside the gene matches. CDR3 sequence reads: CATSTWGTGGYEQYF. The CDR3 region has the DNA TGTGCCACCAGCACCTGGGGGACAGGGGGATACGAGCAGTACTTC.

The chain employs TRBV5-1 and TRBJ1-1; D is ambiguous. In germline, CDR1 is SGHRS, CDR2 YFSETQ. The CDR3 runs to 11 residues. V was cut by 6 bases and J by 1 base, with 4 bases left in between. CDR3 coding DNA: TGCGCCAGCAAAGAGAACACTGAAGCTTTCTTT. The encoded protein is CASKENTEAFF.

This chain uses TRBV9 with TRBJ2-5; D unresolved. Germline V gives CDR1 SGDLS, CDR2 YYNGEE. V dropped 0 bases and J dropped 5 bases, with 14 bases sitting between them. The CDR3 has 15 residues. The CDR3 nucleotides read TGTGCCAGCAGCGTAGACATTCACCGCCGGGAGACCCAGTACTTC. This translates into CASSVDIHRRETQYF.

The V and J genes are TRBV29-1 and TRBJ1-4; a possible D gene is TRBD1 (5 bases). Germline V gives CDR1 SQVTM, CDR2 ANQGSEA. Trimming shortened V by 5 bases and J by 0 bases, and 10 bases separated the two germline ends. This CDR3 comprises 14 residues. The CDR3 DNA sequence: TGCAGCGTTCAGGGACCTGCAACTAATGAAAAACTGTTTTTT. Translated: CSVQGPATNEKLFF.

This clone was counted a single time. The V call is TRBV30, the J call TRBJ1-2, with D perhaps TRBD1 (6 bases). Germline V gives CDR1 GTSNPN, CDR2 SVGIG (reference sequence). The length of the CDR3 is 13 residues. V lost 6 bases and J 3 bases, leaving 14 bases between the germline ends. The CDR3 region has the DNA TGTGCCTGTACTGGGGGCATGGACTATGGCTACACCTTC. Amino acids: CACTGGMDYGYTF.

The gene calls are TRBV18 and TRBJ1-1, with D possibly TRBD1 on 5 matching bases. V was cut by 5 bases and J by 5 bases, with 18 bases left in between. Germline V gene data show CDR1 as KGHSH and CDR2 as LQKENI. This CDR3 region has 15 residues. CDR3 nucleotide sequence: TGTGCCAGCTCAACCCTACAGGACCCGAGAACTGAAGCTTTCTTT. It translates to CASSTLQDPRTEAFF.

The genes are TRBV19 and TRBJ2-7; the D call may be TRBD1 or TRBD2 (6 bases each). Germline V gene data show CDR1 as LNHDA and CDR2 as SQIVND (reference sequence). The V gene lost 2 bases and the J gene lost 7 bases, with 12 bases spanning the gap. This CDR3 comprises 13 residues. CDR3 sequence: CASSIPGAGEQYF. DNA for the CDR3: TGTGCCAGTAGTATACCAGGGGCGGGGGAGCAGTACTTC.

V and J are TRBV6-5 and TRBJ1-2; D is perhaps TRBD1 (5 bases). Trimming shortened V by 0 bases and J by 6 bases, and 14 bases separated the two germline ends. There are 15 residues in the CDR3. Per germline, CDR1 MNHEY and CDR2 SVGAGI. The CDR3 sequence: CASSYSTARVHGYTF. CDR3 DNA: TGTGCCAGCAGTTACTCGACGGCCAGGGTTCATGGCTACACCTTC.